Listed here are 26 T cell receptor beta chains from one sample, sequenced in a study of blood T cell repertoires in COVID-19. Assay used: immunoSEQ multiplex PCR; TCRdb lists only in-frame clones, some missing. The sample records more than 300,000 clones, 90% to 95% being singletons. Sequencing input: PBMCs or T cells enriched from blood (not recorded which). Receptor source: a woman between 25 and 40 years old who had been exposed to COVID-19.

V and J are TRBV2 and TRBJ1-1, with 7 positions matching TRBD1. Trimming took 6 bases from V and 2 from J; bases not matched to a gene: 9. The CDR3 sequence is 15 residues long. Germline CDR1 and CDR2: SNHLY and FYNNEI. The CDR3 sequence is CASSSNRGYNTEAFF. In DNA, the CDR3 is TGTGCCAGCAGCTCCAACAGGGGATATAACACTGAAGCTTTCTTT.

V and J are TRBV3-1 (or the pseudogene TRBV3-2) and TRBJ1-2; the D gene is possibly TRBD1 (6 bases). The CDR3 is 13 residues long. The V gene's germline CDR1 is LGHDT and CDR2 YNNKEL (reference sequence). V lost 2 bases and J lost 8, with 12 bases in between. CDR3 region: CASSQTQGSGYTF. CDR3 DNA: TGTGCCAGCAGCCAAACACAGGGTTCGGGCTACACCTTC.

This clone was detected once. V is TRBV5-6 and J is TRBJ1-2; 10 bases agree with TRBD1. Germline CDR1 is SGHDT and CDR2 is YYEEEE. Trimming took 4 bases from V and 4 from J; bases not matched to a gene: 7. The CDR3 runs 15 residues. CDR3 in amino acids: CASSIRDRGLYGYTF. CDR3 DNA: TGTGCCAGCAGCATCCGGGACAGGGGTCTCTATGGCTACACCTTC.

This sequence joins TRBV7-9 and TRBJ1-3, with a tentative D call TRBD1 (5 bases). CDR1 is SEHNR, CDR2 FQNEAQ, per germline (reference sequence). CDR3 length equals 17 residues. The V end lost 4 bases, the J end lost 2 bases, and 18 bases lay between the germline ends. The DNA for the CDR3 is TGTGCCAGCAGCTACAAAGCGACAGCCATGACTGGAAACACCATATATTTT. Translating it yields CASSYKATAMTGNTIYF.

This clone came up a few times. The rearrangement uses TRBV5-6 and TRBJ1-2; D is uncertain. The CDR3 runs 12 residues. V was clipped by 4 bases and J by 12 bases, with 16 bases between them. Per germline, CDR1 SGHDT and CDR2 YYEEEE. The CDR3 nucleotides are TGTGCCAGCAGCGTAGGACCGGGATATCACACCTTC. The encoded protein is CASSVGPGYHTF.

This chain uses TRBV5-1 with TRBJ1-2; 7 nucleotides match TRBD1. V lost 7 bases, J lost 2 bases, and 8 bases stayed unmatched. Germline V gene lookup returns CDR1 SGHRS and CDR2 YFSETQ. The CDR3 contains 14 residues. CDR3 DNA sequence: TGCGCCAGCTCCTCAGGGGGGTTGAACTATGGCTACACCTTC. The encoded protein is CASSSGGLNYGYTF.

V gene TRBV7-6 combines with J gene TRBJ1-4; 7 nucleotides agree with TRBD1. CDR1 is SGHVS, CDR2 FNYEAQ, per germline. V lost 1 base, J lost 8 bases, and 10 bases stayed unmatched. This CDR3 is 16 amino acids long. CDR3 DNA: TGTGCCAGCAGCTTAGAAAGTGGACAGGTGTACGAAAAACTGTTTTTT. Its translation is CASSLESGQVYEKLFF.

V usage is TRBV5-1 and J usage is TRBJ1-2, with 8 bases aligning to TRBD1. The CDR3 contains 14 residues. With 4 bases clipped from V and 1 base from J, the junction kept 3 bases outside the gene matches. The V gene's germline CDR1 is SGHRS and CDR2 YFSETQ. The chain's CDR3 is CASSPDRGNYGYTF. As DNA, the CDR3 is TGCGCCAGCAGCCCAGACAGGGGTAACTATGGCTACACCTTC.

The CDR3 sequence: CASSRGWASRGYGYTF. CDR3 nucleotide sequence: TGTGCCAGCAGCCGTGGGTGGGCCTCTAGGGGCTATGGCTACACCTTC. This chain joins TRBV7-2 and TRBJ1-2; a weak D match, TRBD1 (5 bases). V was cut by 5 bases and J by 4 bases, with 20 bases left in between. This CDR3 region has 16 residues. Germline CDR1 reads SGHTA; CDR2 reads FQGNSA.

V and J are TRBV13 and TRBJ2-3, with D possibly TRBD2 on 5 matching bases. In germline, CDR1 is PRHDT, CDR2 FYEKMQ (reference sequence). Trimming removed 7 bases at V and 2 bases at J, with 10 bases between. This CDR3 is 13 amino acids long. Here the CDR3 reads CASMSGPTDTQYF. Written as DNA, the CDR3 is TGTGCCAGCATGAGCGGACCCACAGATACGCAGTATTTT.

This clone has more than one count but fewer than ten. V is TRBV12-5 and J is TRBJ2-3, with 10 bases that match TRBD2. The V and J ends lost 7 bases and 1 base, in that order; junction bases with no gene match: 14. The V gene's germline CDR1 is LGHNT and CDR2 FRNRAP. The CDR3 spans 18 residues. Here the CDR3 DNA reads TGTGCTAGTGCCCAGATGGTTTCAAGCGGGGGGGGCACAGATACGCAGTATTTT. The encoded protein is CASAQMVSSGGGTDTQYF.

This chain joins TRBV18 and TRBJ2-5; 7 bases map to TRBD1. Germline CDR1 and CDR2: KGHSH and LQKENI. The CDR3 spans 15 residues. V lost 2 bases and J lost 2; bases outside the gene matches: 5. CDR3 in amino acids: CASSPNTGVQETQYF. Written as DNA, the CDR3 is TGTGCCAGCTCACCAAACACAGGGGTACAAGAGACCCAGTACTTC.

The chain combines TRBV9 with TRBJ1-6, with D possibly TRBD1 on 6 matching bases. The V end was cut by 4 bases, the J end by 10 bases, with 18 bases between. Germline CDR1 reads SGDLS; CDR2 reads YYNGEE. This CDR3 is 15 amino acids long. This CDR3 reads CASSSMKGGGSPLHF. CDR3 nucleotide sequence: TGTGCCAGCAGCTCGATGAAGGGGGGAGGGTCACCCCTCCACTTT.

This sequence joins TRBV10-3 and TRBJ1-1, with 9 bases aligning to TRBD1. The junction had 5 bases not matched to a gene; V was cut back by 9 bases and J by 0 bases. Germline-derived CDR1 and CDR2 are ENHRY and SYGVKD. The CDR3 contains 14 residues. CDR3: CAIADRGMNTEAFF. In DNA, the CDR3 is TGTGCCATAGCGGACAGGGGCATGAACACTGAAGCTTTCTTT.

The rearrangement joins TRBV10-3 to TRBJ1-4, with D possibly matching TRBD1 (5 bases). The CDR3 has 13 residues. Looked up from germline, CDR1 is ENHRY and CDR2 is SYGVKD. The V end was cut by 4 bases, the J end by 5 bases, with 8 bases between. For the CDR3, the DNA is TGTGCCATCAGTGCAGGGTCCAATGAAAAACTGTTTTTT. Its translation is CAISAGSNEKLFF.

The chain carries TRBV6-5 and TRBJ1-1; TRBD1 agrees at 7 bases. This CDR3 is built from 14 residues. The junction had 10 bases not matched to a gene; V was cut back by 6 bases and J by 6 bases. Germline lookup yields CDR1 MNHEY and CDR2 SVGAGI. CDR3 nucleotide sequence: TGTGCCAGCAGAACAGGGGTACACTCTCCTGAAGCTTTCTTT. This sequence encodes CASRTGVHSPEAFF.

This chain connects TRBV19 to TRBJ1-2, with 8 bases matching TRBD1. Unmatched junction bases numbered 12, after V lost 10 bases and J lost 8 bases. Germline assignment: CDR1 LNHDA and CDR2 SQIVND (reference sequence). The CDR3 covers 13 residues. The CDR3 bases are TGTGCCACCTCACCCAGGACAGGGCGGGGCTACACCTTC. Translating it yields CATSPRTGRGYTF.

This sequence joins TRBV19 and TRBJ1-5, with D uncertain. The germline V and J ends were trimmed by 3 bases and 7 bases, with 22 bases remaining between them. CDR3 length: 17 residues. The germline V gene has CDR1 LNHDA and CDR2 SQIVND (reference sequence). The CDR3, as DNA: TGTGCCAGTAGTATTCGGCAGACTCCACGGATTGGGCAGCCCCAGCATTTT. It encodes CASSIRQTPRIGQPQHF.

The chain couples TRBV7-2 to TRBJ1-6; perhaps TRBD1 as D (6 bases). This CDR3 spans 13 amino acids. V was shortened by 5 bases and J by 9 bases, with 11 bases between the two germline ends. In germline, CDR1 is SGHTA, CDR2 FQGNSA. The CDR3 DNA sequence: TGTGCCAGCAGCGATTTCAGGGGTTCACCCCTCCACTTT. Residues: CASSDFRGSPLHF.

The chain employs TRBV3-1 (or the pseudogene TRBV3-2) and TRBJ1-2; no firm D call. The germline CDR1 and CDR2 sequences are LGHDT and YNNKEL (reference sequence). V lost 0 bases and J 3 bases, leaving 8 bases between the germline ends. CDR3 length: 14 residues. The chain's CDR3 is CASSQDWGDYGYTF. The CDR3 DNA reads TGTGCCAGCAGCCAAGATTGGGGAGACTATGGCTACACCTTC.

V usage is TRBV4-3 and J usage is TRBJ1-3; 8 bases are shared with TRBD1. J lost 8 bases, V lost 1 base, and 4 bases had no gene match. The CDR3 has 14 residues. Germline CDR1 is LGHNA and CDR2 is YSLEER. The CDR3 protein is CASSQADRGHTIYF. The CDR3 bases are TGCGCCAGCAGCCAAGCTGACAGGGGACACACCATATATTTT.

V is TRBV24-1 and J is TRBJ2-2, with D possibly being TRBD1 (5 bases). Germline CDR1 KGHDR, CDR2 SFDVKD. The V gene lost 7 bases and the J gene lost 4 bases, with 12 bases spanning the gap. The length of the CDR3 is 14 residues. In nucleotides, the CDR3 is TGTGCCACCAGCGCTACAGGAACCACCGGGGAGCTGTTTTTT. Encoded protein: CATSATGTTGELFF.

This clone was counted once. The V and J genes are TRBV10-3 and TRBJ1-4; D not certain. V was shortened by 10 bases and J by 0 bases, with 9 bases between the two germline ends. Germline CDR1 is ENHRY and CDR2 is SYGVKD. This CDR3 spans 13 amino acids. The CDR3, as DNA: TGTGCCAGCACAGCAGCAACTAATGAAAAACTGTTTTTT. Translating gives CASTAATNEKLFF.

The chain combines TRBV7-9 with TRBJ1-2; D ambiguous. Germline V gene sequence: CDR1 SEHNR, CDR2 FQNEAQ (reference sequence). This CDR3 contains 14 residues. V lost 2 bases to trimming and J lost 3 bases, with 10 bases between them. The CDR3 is CASSLSVEDYGYTF. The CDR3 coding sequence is TGTGCCAGCAGCTTATCGGTGGAGGACTATGGCTACACCTTC. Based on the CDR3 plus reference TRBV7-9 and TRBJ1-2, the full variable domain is DTGVSQNPRHKITKRGQNVTFRCDPISEHNRLYWYRQTLGQGPEFLTYFQNEAQLEKSRLLSDRFSAERPKGSFSTLEIQRTEQGDSAMYLCASSLSVEDYGYTFGSGTRLTVV.

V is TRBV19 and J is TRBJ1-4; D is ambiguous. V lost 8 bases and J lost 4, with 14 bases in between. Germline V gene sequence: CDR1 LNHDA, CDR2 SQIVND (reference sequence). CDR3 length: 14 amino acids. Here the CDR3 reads CASHPTAGNEKLFF. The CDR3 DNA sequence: TGTGCCAGTCATCCAACAGCGGGTAATGAAAAACTGTTTTTT.

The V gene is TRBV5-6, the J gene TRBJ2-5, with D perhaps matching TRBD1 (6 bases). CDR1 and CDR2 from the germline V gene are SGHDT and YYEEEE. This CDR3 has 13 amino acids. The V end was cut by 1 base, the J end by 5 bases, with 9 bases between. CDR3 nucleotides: TGTGCCAGCAGCTTGACAGGGTGGGAGACCCAGTACTTC. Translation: CASSLTGWETQYF.